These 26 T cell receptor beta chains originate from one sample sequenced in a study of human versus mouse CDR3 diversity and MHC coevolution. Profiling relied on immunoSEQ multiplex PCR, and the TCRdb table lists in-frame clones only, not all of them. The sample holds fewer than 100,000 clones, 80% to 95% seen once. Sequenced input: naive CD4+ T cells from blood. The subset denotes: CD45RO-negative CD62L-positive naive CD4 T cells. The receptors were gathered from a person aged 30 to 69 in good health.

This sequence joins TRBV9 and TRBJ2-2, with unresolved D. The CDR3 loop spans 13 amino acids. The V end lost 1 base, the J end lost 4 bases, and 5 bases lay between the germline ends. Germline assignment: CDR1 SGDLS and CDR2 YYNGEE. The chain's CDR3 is CASSVTSTGELFF. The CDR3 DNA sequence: TGTGCCAGCAGCGTAACTTCCACCGGGGAGCTGTTTTTT.

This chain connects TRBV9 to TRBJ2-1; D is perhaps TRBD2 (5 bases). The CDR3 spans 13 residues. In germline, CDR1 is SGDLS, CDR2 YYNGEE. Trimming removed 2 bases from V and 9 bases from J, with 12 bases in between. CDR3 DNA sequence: TGTGCCAGCAGCGTGATCGGGAAGGGTGAGCAGTTCTTC. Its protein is CASSVIGKGEQFF.

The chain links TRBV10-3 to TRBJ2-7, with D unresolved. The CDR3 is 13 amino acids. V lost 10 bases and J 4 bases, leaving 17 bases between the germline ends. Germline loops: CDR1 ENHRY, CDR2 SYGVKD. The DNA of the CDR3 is TGTGCCACCCGACCCCGCGAGGAGTACGAGCAGTACTTC. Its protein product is CATRPREEYEQYF.

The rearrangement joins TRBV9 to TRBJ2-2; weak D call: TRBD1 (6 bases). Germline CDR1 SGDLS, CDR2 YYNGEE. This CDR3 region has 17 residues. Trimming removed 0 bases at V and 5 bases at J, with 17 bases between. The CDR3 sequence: CASSVVSGAGRTGELFF. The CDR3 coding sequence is TGTGCCAGCAGCGTAGTGTCAGGGGCGGGTAGGACCGGGGAGCTGTTTTTT.

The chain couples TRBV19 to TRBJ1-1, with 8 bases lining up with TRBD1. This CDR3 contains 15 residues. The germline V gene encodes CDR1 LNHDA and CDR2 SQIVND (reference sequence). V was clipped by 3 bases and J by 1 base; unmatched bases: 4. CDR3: CASSITGGTNTEAFF. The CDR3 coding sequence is TGTGCCAGTAGTATCACAGGGGGGACGAACACTGAAGCTTTCTTT.

The DNA for the CDR3 is TGTGCCAGCAGTTCCGCGGGACTAGGAGACCAAGAGACCCAGTACTTC. This gives the protein CASSSAGLGDQETQYF. The V and J genes are TRBV28 and TRBJ2-5; 8 bases are shared with TRBD2. Germline values: CDR1 MDHEN, CDR2 SYDVKM. The V gene end was trimmed by 4 bases and the J gene end by 0 bases; junction bases not matched to a gene: 7. This CDR3 region has 16 residues.

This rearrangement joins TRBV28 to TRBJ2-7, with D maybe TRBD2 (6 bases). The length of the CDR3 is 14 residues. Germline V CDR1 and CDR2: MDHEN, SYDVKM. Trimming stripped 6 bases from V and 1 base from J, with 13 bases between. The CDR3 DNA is TGTGCCAGCAGCCCGGGACTGGGATCCTACGAGCAGTACTTC. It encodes CASSPGLGSYEQYF.

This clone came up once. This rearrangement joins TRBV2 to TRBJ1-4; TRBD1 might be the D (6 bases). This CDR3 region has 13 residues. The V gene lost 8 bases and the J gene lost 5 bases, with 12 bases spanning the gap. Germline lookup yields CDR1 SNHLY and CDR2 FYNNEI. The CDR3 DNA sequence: TGTGCCAGCCGAACAGGGCTAAATGAAAAACTGTTTTTT. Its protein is CASRTGLNEKLFF. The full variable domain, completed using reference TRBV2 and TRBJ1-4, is EPEVTQTPSHQVTQMGQEVILRCVPISNHLYFYWYRQILGQKVEFLVSFYNNEISEKSEIFDDQFSVERPDGSNFTLKIRSTKLEDSAMYFCASRTGLNEKLFFGSGTQLSVL.

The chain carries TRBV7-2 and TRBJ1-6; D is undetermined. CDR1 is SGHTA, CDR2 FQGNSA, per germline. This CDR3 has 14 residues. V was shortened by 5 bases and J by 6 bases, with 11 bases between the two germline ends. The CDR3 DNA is TGTGCCAGCAGCATAACAAGAAGTAATTCACCCCTCCACTTT. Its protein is CASSITRSNSPLHF.

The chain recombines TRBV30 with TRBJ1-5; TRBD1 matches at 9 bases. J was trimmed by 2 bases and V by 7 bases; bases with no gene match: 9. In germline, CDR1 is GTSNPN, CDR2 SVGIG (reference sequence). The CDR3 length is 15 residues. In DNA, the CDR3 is TGTGCCTCCACGGTACAGGGGGCTGGCAATCAGCCCCAGCATTTT. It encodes CASTVQGAGNQPQHF.

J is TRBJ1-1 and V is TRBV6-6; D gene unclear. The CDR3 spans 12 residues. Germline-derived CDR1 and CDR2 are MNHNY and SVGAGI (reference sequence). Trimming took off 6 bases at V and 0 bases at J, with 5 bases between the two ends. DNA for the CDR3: TGTGCCAGCAGGAACATGAACACTGAAGCTTTCTTT. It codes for CASRNMNTEAFF.

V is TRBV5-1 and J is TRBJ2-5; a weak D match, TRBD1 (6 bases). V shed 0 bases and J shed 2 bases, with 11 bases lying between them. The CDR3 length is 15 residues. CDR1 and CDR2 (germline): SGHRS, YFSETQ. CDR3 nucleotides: TGCGCCAGCAGCTTGGGGGACATTCGACAAGAGACCCAGTACTTC. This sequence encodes CASSLGDIRQETQYF.

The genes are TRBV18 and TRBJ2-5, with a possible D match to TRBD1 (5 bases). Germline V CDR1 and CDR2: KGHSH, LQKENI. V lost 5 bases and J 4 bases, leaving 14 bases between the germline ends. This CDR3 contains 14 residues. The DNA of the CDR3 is TGTGCCAGCTCATCAGCAACAGGTAGAGAGACCCAGTACTTC. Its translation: CASSSATGRETQYF.

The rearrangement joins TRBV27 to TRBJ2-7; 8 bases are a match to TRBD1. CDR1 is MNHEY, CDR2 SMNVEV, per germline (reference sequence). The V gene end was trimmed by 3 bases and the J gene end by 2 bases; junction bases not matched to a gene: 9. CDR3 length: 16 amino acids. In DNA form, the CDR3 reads TGTGCCAGCAGTTTGGTCCGGACAGGGAGGCCCTACGAGCAGTACTTC. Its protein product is CASSLVRTGRPYEQYF.

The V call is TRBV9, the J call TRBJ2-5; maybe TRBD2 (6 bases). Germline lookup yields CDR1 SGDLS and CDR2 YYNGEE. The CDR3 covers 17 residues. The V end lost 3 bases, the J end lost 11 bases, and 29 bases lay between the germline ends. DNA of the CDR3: TGTGCCAGCAGCGCTTGGGGGGATTACGTAGGGCCCCTGGAGCAGTACTTC. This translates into CASSAWGDYVGPLEQYF.

CDR3 coding DNA: TGTGCCAGCAGTTCGGGACAGGGTCTTGGCTACACCTTC. Encoded protein: CASSSGQGLGYTF. The rearrangement joins TRBV6-1 to TRBJ1-2; TRBD1 agrees at 9 bases. The trim removed 5 bases at V and 7 bases at J, leaving 5 bases unmatched. Germline CDR1 reads MNHNS; CDR2 reads SASEGT. CDR3 length equals 13 residues.

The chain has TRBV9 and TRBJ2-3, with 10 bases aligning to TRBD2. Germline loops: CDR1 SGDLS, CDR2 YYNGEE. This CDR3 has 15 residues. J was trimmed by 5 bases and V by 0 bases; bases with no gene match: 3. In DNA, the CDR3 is TGTGCCAGCAGCGTAGGGGAGCGGGGGGGAGATACGCAGTATTTT. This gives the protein CASSVGERGGDTQYF.

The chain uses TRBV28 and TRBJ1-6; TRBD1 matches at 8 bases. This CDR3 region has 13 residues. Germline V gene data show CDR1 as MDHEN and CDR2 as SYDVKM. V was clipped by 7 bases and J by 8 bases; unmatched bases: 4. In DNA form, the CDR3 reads TGTGCCAGCACCACAGGGGGATATTCACCCCTCCACTTT. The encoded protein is CASTTGGYSPLHF.

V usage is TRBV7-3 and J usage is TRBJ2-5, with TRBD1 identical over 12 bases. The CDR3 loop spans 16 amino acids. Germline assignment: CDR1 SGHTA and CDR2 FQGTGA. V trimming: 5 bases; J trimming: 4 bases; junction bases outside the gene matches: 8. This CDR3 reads CASSPAPGQGAETQYF. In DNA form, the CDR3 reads TGTGCCAGCAGCCCTGCGCCGGGACAGGGGGCAGAGACCCAGTACTTC.

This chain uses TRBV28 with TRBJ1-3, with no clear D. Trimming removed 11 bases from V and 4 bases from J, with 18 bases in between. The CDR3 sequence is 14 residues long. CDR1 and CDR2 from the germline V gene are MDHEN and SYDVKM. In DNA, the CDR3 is TGTGCCGTCCCAGGATCTCGAGAAGGAAACACCATATATTTT. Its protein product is CAVPGSREGNTIYF.

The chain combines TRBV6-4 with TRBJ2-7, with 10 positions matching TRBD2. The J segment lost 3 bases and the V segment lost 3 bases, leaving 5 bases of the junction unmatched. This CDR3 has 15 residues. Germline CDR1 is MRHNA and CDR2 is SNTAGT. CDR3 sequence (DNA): TGTGCCAGCAGTGAAGAACTAGCGGGACGCTACGAGCAGTACTTC. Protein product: CASSEELAGRYEQYF.

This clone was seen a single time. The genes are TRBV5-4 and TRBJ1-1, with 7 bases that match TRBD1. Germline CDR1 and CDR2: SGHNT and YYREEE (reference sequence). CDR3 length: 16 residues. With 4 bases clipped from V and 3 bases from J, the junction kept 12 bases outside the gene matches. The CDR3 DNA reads TGTGCCAGCAGCAAAAACCCGACAGGGTATGACACTGAAGCTTTCTTT. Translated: CASSKNPTGYDTEAFF. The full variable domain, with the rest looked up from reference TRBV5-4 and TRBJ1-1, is ETGVTQSPTHLIKTRGQQVTLRCSSQSGHNTVSWYQQALGQGPQFIFQYYREEENGRGNFPPRFSGLQFPNYSSELNVNALELDDSALYLCASSKNPTGYDTEAFFGQGTRLTVV.

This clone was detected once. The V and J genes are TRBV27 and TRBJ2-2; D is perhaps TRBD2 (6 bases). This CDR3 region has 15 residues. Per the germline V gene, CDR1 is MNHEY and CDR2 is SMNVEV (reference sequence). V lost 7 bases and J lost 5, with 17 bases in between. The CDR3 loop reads CASTLWGGRTGELFF. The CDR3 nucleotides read TGTGCCAGCACCCTATGGGGAGGAAGGACCGGGGAGCTGTTTTTT.

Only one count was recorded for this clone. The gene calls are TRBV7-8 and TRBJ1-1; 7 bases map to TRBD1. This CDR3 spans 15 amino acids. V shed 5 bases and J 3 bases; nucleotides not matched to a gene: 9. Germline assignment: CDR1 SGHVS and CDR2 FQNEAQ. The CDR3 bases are TGTGCCAGCAGCCCAACGACAGGGTGGGACACTGAAGCTTTCTTT. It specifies CASSPTTGWDTEAFF.

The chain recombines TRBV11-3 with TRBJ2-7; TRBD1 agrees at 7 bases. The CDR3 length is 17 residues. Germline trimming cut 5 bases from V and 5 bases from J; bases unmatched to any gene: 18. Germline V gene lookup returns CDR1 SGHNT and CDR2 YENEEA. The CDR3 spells CASSAGGWGRAVHEQYF. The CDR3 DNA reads TGTGCCAGCAGCGCAGGGGGTTGGGGCCGCGCCGTCCACGAGCAGTACTTC.

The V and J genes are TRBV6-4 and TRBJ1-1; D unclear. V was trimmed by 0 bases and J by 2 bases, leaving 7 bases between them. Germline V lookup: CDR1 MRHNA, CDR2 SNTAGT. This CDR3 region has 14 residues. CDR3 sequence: CASSDSNRNTEAFF. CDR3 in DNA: TGTGCCAGCAGTGACTCGAATAGAAACACTGAAGCTTTCTTT.